Ten or more counts support the clone carrying this TCR beta chain. This record comes from a study of T cell repertoires in cytomegalovirus infection. TCRdb reprocessed the reads with MiXCR, giving one entry per CDR3 protein. Found here are a few hundred thousand distinct CDR3 sequences, roughly an eighth of them singletons; the top ten hold 8.8%. The germline CDR1 and CDR2 sequences are MNHNY and SVGAGI (reference sequence). V lost 6 bases to trimming and J lost 1 base, with 16 bases between them. The CDR3 is 16 amino acids. This chain connects TRBV6-6 to TRBJ1-3; perhaps TRBD1 as D (5 bases). The sample consisted of PBMCs. This clonotype originated in a human donor in good health (CMV status not recorded). Some clones in this sample may be carry-over from other donors' samples. CDR3 nucleotide sequence: TGTGCCAGCAGAGATCCGGGACCGCCGTCTGGAAACACCATATATTTT. Its protein product is CASRDPGPPSGNTIYF.